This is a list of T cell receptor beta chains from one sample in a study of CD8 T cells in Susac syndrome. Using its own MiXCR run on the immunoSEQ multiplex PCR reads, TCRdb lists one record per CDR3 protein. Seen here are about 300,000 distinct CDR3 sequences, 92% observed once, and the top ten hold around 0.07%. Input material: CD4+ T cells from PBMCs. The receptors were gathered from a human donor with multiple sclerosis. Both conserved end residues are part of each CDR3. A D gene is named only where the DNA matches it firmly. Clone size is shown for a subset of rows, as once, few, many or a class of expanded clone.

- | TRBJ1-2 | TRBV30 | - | CAWIRLQRGYTF | TGTGCCTGGATACGCCTCCAGCGTGGCTACACCTTC
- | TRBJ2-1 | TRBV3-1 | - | CASSQERRSQFF | TGTGCCAGCAGCCAAGAACGGCGGTCGCAGTTCTTC
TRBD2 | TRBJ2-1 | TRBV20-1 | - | CSASRLAEVYEQFF | TGCAGTGCTAGCCGCCTAGCGGAGGTGTATGAGCAGTTCTTC
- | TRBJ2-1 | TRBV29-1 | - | CSVEVGEQFF | TGCAGCGTTGAGGTGGGAGAGCAGTTCTTC
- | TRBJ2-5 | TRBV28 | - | CASSSRTVGETQYF | TGTGCCAGCAGTTCTAGGACGGTTGGGGAGACCCAGTACTTC
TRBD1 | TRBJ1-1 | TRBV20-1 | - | CSARSTGKSTEAFF | TGCAGTGCTAGGTCGACAGGGAAAAGCACTGAAGCTTTCTTT
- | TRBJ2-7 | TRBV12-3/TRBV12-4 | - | CASSFVARSSYEQYF | TGTGCCAGCAGTTTCGTGGCTCGGAGCTCCTACGAGCAGTACTTC
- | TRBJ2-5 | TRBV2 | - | CASSGPGRETQYF | TGTGCCAGCAGTGGCCCAGGGAGAGAGACCCAGTACTTC
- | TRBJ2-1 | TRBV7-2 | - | CASSGLSPYNEQFF | TGTGCCAGCAGTGGGCTCTCTCCCTACAATGAGCAGTTCTTC
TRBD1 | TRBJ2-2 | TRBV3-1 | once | CASSMDRQELFF | TGTGCCAGCAGCATGGACAGGCAAGAGCTGTTTTTT
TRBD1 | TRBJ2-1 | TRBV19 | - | CASSTGQEWMEQFF | TGTGCCAGTAGCACAGGACAGGAATGGATGGAGCAGTTCTTC
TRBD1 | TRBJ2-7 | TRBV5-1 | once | CASSSTGTGVYEQYF | TGCGCCAGCAGCTCGACCGGGACAGGGGTCTACGAGCAGTACTTC
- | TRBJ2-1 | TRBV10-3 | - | CAISKRDSNEQFF | TGTGCCATCAGTAAGAGGGATTCAAATGAGCAGTTCTTC
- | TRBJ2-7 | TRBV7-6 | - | CASSLARGSTYEQYF | TGTGCCAGCAGCTTAGCACGGGGTTCAACCTACGAGCAGTACTTC
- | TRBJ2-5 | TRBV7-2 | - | CASSLALQQETQYF | TGTGCCAGCAGCTTAGCGCTTCAACAAGAGACCCAGTACTTC
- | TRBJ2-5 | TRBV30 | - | CAWSVGRGLGTQYF | TGTGCCTGGAGTGTGGGTCGAGGGCTGGGGACCCAGTACTTC
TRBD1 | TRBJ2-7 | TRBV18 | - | CASSPLLGQSPDEQYF | TGTGCCAGCTCACCCCTGTTGGGACAGTCCCCCGACGAGCAGTACTTC
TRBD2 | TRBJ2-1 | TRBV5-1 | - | CASSLMGGGANEQFF | TGCGCCAGCAGCTTGATGGGCGGGGGGGCCAATGAGCAGTTCTTC
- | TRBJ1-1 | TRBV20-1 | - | CSARRGVNTEAFF | TGCAGTGCGCGCAGGGGAGTGAACACTGAAGCTTTCTTT
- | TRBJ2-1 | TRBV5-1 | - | CASRTGDLDNEQFF | TGCGCCAGCAGAACAGGGGACTTGGACAATGAGCAGTTCTTC
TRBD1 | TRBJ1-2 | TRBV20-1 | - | CSARNRGRVYGYTF | TGCAGTGCTAGGAACAGGGGGCGCGTCTATGGCTACACCTTC
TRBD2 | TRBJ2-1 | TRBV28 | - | CASSITLAVYNEQFF | TGTGCCAGCAGCATTACTCTAGCGGTCTACAATGAGCAGTTCTTC
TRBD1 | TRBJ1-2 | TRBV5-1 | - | CASSLSTGVTNYGYTF | TGCGCCAGCAGCTTATCGACAGGGGTGACTAACTATGGCTACACCTTC
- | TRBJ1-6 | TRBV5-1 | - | CASSPGTRYPPLHF | TGCGCCAGCAGCCCGGGGACTCGGTATCCACCCCTCCACTTT
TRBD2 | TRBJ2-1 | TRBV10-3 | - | CAISESGLAGPGYNEQFF | TGTGCCATCAGTGAGTCGGGACTAGCGGGACCGGGCTACAATGAGCAGTTCTTC
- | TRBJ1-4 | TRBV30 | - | CAWSADSNEKLFF | TGTGCCTGGAGCGCGGACAGCAATGAAAAACTGTTTTTT
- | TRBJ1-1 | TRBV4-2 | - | CASSQRLTGNTEAFF | TGTGCCAGCAGCCAACGACTGACAGGGAACACTGAAGCTTTCTTT
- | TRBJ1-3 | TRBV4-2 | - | CASSHSAGKGNTIYF | TGTGCCAGCAGCCATTCAGCGGGGAAAGGAAACACCATATATTTT
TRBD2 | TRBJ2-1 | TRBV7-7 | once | CASSDYKASGRAYEQFF | TGTGCTAGCAGCGACTACAAAGCTAGCGGGAGGGCCTATGAGCAGTTCTTC
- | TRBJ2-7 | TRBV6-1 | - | CASGRFASYEQYF | TGTGCCAGCGGGAGGTTCGCATCCTACGAGCAGTACTTC
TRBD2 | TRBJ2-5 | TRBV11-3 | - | CASSTSGGVAETQYF | TGTGCCAGCAGCACCAGCGGGGGGGTTGCGGAGACCCAGTACTTC
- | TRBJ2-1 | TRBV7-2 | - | CASSLYGEQFF | TGTGCCAGCAGCTTATACGGAGAGCAGTTCTTC
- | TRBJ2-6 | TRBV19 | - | CASSPMVSGANVLTF | TGTGCCAGTAGCCCCATGGTCTCTGGGGCCAACGTCCTGACTTTC
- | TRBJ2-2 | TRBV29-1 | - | CSVAVLGGTTGELFF | TGCAGCGTCGCGGTCCTAGGAGGAACCACCGGGGAGCTGTTTTTT
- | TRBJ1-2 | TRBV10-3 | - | CAISSGILGGYTF | TGTGCCATCTCCTCAGGAATTCTGGGTGGCTACACCTTC
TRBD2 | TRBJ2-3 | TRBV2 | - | CASSLGRERTDTQYF | TGTGCCAGCAGCCTCGGGCGGGAGAGAACAGATACGCAGTATTTT
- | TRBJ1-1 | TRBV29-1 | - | CSVDRGNTEAFF | TGCAGCGTTGACAGGGGGAACACTGAAGCTTTCTTT
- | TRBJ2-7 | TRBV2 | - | CASSPLRSRGVNEQYF | TGTGCCAGCAGTCCCTTGAGATCCAGGGGCGTCAACGAGCAGTACTTC
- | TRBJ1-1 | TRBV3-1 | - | CASSTTMNTEAFF | TGTGCCAGCAGCACGACAATGAACACTGAAGCTTTCTTT
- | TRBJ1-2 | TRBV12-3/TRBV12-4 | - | CASSFRWDGGYTF | TGTGCCAGCAGTTTTCGCTGGGACGGTGGCTACACCTTC
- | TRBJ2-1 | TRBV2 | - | CASSGLRGKNEQFF | TGTGCCAGCAGTGGCCTTCGGGGGAAAAATGAGCAGTTCTTC
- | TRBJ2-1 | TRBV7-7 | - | CATTDSSYNEQFF | TGTGCTACGACCGACAGCTCCTACAATGAGCAGTTCTTC
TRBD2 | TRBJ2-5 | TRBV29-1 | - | CSSRRGGQETQYF | TGCAGCTCAAGACGGGGGGGCCAAGAGACCCAGTACTTC
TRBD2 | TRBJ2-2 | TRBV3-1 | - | CASSQDAGTIRGTGELFF | TGTGCCAGCAGCCAAGACGCGGGGACTATACGGGGCACCGGGGAGCTGTTTTTT
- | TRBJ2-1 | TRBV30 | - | CAWIAGNSYNEQFF | TGTGCCTGGATCGCGGGAAACTCCTACAATGAGCAGTTCTTC
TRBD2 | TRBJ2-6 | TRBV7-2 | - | CASSPRLAGTRVLTF | TGTGCCAGCAGCCCAAGACTAGCGGGTACTCGTGTCCTGACTTTC
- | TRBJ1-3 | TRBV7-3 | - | CASSPDNSGNTIYF | TGTGCCAGCAGCCCAGACAACTCTGGAAACACCATATATTTT
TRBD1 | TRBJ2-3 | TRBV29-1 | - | CSVGGGDRAADTQYF | TGCAGCGTCGGAGGAGGGGACAGGGCAGCAGATACGCAGTATTTT
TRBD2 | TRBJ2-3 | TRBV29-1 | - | CSATSGGAGTQYF | TGCAGCGCAACCAGCGGGGGAGCTGGTACGCAGTATTTT
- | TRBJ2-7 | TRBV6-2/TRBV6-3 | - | CASSNSGEQYF | TGTGCCAGCAGTAACTCGGGGGAGCAGTACTTC
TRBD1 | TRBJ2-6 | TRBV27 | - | CASSYRQGASGANVLTF | TGTGCCAGCAGTTATCGCCAGGGGGCTTCTGGGGCCAACGTCCTGACTTTC
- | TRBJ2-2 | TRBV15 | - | CATSRAGPPGLFF | TGTGCCACCAGCAGGGCAGGGCCTCCGGGGCTGTTTTTT
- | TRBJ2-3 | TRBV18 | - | CASSPPVGPDTQYF | TGTGCCAGCTCACCACCAGTCGGGCCAGATACGCAGTATTTT
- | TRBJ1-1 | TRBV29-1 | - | CSVTVNTEAFF | TGCAGCGTAACAGTTAACACTGAAGCTTTCTTT
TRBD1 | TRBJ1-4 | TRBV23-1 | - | CASSPNGTGWLGEKLFF | TGCGCCAGCAGTCCGAACGGGACAGGGTGGCTGGGTGAAAAACTGTTTTTT
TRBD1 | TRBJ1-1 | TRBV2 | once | CASREEGARDTEAFF | TGTGCCAGCAGAGAAGAGGGGGCGCGGGACACTGAAGCTTTCTTT